This TCR beta chain was found in a study of control samples from healthy donors and cancer patients. The CDR3 is made up of 15 amino acids. Trimming took 0 bases from V and 1 from J, leaving 12 bases between them. CDR1 is GTSNPN, CDR2 SVGIG, per germline (reference sequence). Using immunoSEQ multiplex PCR, the repertoire was profiled, and TCRdb retains in-frame clones only, with some absent. The repertoire consists of around 84,000 clones, with about nine tenths occurring once and the leading ten covering around 16%. This TCR was sampled from a man in his thirties or forties in good health. The chain couples TRBV30 to TRBJ1-2; D is unresolved. The sample comprised blood. CDR3 protein: CAWSVSTRINYGYTF. The DNA of the CDR3 is TGTGCCTGGAGTGTAAGTACTAGAATTAACTATGGCTACACCTTC.